The T cell receptor beta chain under discussion was sequenced for a study of blood T cell repertoires in COVID-19 (dated by TCRdb to 2019 to 2021). Regarding the study in general: The collaborator samples originated in the United States, Italy and Spain and spanned the acute and convalescent phases of COVID-19. The prospective study material was composed of cDNA or gDNA derived from T cells, B-cell-depleted T cells, or PBMCs. Subjects who had been exposed to COVID-19, were actively infected with it, or had recovered from it provided the deeply sampled blood TCRbeta repertoires that made up the dataset. A freely available public database, intended as a resource for researchers studying the immune response to SARS-CoV-2, is where the repertoires were released. Samples were obtained from the ongoing ImmuneRACE study (first 160 participants) and from 1,000 to 1,500 subjects provided by 6 global collaborators. Nearly every sample came with metadata listing a de-identified subject ID, COVID-19 status, age in years and sex. Where available, HLA class I and class II types were obtained from metadata supplied by the sample provider rather than from assay-based typing. Beyond this particular receptor, the publication reports: How much clinical and demographic metadata was included differed by source and by participant, and the metadata was provided uncurated.

The germline V gene provides CDR1 MNHEY and CDR2 SVGAGI. Its CDR3 holds 14 amino acids, cysteine through phenylalanine. Just the 42-base CDR3 DNA is kept, in frame starting at base 1. Trimming removed 10 bases from V and 6 bases from J, leaving 21 bases between the germline ends. Whole blood was collected in K2EDTA tubes by collaborating institutions according to the institutions' own protocols. For TCRbeta analysis, collaborator samples were shipped as frozen whole blood, as isolated PBMCs, or as DNA extracted from either sample type. This clone has just a few counts. Its specific antigen is unknown. Per-nucleotide qualities are absent, and no much larger clonotype sits a single base away. The immunoSEQ Assay, a bias-controlled multiplex PCR, was used to amplify TCRbeta CDR3 regions from genomic DNA. Concerning the study's data processing: The number of nucleated cells in each sample was estimated by amplification of reference gene primers within the assay. To quantify the absolute abundance of each unique TCRbeta CDR3 rearrangement, sequence reads were collapsed and filtered. For each sample, productive Simpson clonality was calculated by taking the square root of Simpson's diversity index across productive rearrangements. As stored in TCRdb, this immuneACCESS dataset retains in-frame rearrangements with V and J assigned. A fraction of the clones does not appear; measured against another copy, unresolved V genes explain less than half of the discrepancy, and the remainder lacks a known reason. V and J calls and clone size are copied from that table; D and trimming were computed from the DNA. In all, the sample holds roughly 39,000 clones, and roughly nine tenths of those were seen once. Approximately 10% of the sample rests with the top ten.

This receptor chain uses TRBV6-5 and TRBJ1-2; D gene: possibly TRBD1, on 5 matching bases. Sample: peripheral blood. This clonotype originated in a man aged 25-40 years with active or convalescent COVID-19. The CDR3 here reads CAIRVDSLLNGYTF. The bases read TGTGCCATACGGGTCGACAGCCTGCTTAATGGCTACACCTTC.